Included here is one T cell receptor (beta chain) sequence, with context. The antigen remains undetermined. The ends were cut back, 0 bases at V and 5 bases at J, with 14 bases in the middle. The CDR3 loop spans 14 amino acids. Per the germline V gene, CDR1 is DFQATT and CDR2 is SNEGSKA (reference sequence). The sample comes from a study of CD8+CD57+ T cells in acquired aplastic anemia. Across the whole study: On average, sorted CD4+ and CD8+ cells gave about 3.1 ug of DNA.

Study-wide findings and caveats: Patients and controls shared about 30 CD8+ CDR3 sequences. No significant difference in CD8+ Simpson's diversity was found between patients and controls.

Investigators profiled TCR beta VDJ and CDR3 from genomic DNA template. TCRdb processed the reads anew with MiXCR; each CDR3 protein has one entry. The sample lists roughly 180,000 distinct CDR3 sequences, 55% to 70% occurring once. This clonotype was obtained from a human donor with severe aplastic anemia or a healthy control (not recorded which). Sequencing was carried out using sorted CD4+, CD8+, or CD8+CD57+ T cells (not recorded which) from PBMCs. This chain joins TRBV20-1 and TRBJ2-7; D gene unclear. The CDR3 loop is CSARDSQHVNEQYF. The CDR3 coding sequence is TGCAGTGCTAGAGATTCCCAGCACGTGAACGAGCAGTACTTC.